A single sample is the source of the 5 T cell receptor beta chains below, sequenced in a study of blood T cells in healthy people across ages. Primers used in a second PCR of roughly 6 to 11 cycles were a sample-barcoded 5' primer and a J-beta primer mix. TCRdb re-called the 5' RACE reads through MiXCR, storing one row per CDR3 protein. There are 600,000 to 850,000 distinct CDR3 sequences in the sample; 20% to 30% occur only once, and more than 8.5% lies in the top ten. Another study also made use of these data, one on T cells of mothers and their children.

Specimen: blood. These TCRs come from a boy between 5 and 17 years old in good health.

The chain uses TRBV12-3 or TRBV12-4 and TRBJ2-1; 10 bases fit TRBD1. The CDR3 is 18 residues long. The trim removed 6 bases at V and 4 bases at J, leaving 15 bases unmatched. Written as DNA, the CDR3 is TGTGCCAGCAGGACCGGGACAGGGGCTATAGAGTGGTACAATGAGCAGTTCTTC. It translates to CASRTGTGAIEWYNEQFF.

V is TRBV7-3 and J is TRBJ2-1, with 7 bases fitting TRBD2. V shed 0 bases and J 0 bases; nucleotides not matched to a gene: 5. CDR3 length: 17 amino acids. CDR1 is SGHTA and CDR2 is FQGTGA in the germline V gene. For the CDR3, the DNA is TGTGCCAGCAGCTTAACCTCTAGCGGAGGCTCCTACAATGAGCAGTTCTTC. Protein: CASSLTSSGGSYNEQFF.

V and J are TRBV11-2 and TRBJ1-2; D may be TRBD1 (6 bases). In germline, CDR1 is SGHAT, CDR2 FQNNGV. CDR3 length equals 15 residues. V lost 1 base and J 4 bases, leaving 13 bases between the germline ends. This CDR3 is CASSLGANRAYGYTF. The CDR3 DNA is TGTGCCAGCAGCTTAGGAGCTAACAGGGCCTATGGCTACACCTTC. Based on the CDR3 plus reference TRBV11-2 and TRBJ1-2, the full variable domain is EAGVAQSPRYKIIEKRQSVAFWCNPISGHATLYWYQQILGQGPKLLIQFQNNGVVDDSQLPKDRFSAERLKGVDSTLKIQPAKLEDSAVYLCASSLGANRAYGYTFGSGTRLTVV.

The table lists this clonotype with a few counts. The chain employs TRBV7-2 and TRBJ2-4; the D is unclear. CDR3 size: 15 residues. Trimming cost V 1 base and J 1 base, with 8 bases left between them. CDR1 is SGHTA and CDR2 is FQGNSA in the germline V gene. CDR3 sequence (DNA): TGTGCCAGCAGCTTAGGCTCCAGCGCCAAAAACATTCAGTACTTC. It is translated as CASSLGSSAKNIQYF.

The chain is built from TRBV14 and TRBJ2-1; weak D call: TRBD2 (6 bases). Germline V gene sequence: CDR1 SGHDN, CDR2 FVKESK. The CDR3 has 16 residues. The germline V and J ends were trimmed by 4 bases and 10 bases, with 23 bases remaining between them. The CDR3 loop is CASSLLGTPTGREQFF. DNA for the CDR3: TGTGCCAGCAGCCTTTTAGGGACTCCAACGGGCCGGGAGCAGTTCTTC. Complete variable domain (other parts from reference TRBV14 and TRBJ2-1): EAGVTQFPSHSVIEKGQTVTLRCDPISGHDNLYWYRRVMGKEIKFLLHFVKESKQDESGMPNNRFLAERTGGTYSTLKVQPAELEDSGVYFCASSLLGTPTGREQFFGPGTRLTVL.